The next 6 T cell receptor beta chains were all read from a single sample in a study of regulatory T cells in long-lasting Graves disease. Arm-PCR of CDR3 regions and iRepertoire HTBI primers were the basis on which TCR beta libraries were built. TCRdb recomputed calls from the multiplex PCR reads with MiXCR, one row per CDR3 protein. The sample lists about 290,000 distinct CDR3 sequences, around a fifth seen once, with about 61% in the top ten. The time point is: persistent/refractory GD, antithyroid drugs over 5 years with positive TRAb. The TCR library was prepared using RNA isolated from PBMCs. The sample consisted of peripheral blood mononuclear cells (PBMCs), taken when the disease was refractory, from a patient treated with antithyroid drugs. The source of these receptors is a female donor with Graves disease.

There are many counts of this clonotype. This chain joins TRBV29-1 and TRBJ2-6; D not certain. Trimming pared 7 bases from V and 1 base from J, leaving 11 bases between. CDR3 size: 14 residues. Germline values: CDR1 SQVTM, CDR2 ANQGSEA. CDR3 residues: CSAVEASGANVLTF. In nucleotides, the CDR3 is TGCAGCGCTGTGGAAGCTTCTGGGGCCAACGTCCTGACTTTC.

About this clonotype itself: It may be a read error: a sequence one base away is much more abundant. The chain couples TRBV15 to TRBJ2-7, with TRBD1 matching 8 bases. The CDR3 is 14 residues long. In germline, CDR1 is LNHNV, CDR2 YYDKDF (reference sequence). The CDR3 loop is CVTSRGTGPYEQYF. The CDR3, as DNA: TGTGTCACCAGCCGTGGGACAGGACCCTACGAGCAGTACTTC.

This clonotype was counted ten times or more. The chain uses TRBV20-1 and TRBJ2-7; the D gene is possibly TRBD2 (5 bases). CDR3 length: 15 amino acids. CDR1 is DFQATT and CDR2 is SNEGSKA in the germline V gene (reference sequence). The V end lost 0 bases, the J end lost 4 bases, and 16 bases lay between the germline ends. CDR3: CSAREITSTLYEQYF. CDR3 DNA sequence: TGCAGTGCTAGAGAGATAACTAGTACTCTGTACGAGCAGTACTTC.

This clonotype turned up a few times. The chain is built from TRBV10-2 and TRBJ2-7; no clear D. This CDR3 region has 13 residues. V dropped 7 bases and J dropped 6 bases, with 16 bases sitting between them. Germline CDR1 is WSHSY and CDR2 is SAAADI. The CDR3 region has the DNA TGCGCCAGCAACTCTGGGGTTTTAGGCGAGCAGTACTTC. Protein sequence: CASNSGVLGEQYF.

The chain recombines TRBV28 with TRBJ2-1; 13 nucleotides match TRBD2. This CDR3 is 17 amino acids long. The germline V gene has CDR1 MDHEN and CDR2 SYDVKM. V shed 3 bases and J 8 bases; nucleotides not matched to a gene: 10. The CDR3 protein is CASSFLLAGGRNYEQFF. In DNA form, the CDR3 reads TGTGCCAGCAGTTTCTTACTAGCGGGAGGGCGTAATTATGAGCAGTTCTTC.

The chain recombines TRBV7-9 with TRBJ1-2; TRBD1 is a possible D gene (5 bases). CDR3 size: 15 residues. Trimming took off 4 bases at V and 4 bases at J, with 16 bases between the two ends. The germline V gene encodes CDR1 SEHNR and CDR2 FQNEAQ (reference sequence). The CDR3 spells CASSWTLDRPYGYTF. In DNA form, the CDR3 reads TGTGCCAGCAGCTGGACCCTCGACAGACCCTATGGCTACACCTTC. Based on the CDR3 plus reference TRBV7-9 and TRBJ1-2, the full variable domain is DTGVSQNPRHKITKRGQNVTFRCDPISEHNRLYWYRQTLGQGPEFLTYFQNEAQLEKSRLLSDRFSAERPKGSFSTLEIQRTEQGDSAMYLCASSWTLDRPYGYTFGSGTRLTVV.